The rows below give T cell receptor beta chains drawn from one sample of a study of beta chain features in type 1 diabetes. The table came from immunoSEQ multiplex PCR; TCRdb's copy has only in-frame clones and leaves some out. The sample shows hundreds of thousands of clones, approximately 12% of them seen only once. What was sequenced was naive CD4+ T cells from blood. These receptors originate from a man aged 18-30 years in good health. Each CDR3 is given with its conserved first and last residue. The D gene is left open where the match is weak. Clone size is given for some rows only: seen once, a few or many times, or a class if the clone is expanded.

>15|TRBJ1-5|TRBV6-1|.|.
TGTGCCAGCAGTGATTTTCTGGTAGCCAATCAGCCCCAGCATTTT
CASSDFLVANQPQHF
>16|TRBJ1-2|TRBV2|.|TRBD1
TGTGCCAGCAGTCCTAGGACAGGGAGTATGACGTATGGCTACACCTTC
CASSPRTGSMTYGYTF
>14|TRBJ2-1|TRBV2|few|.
TGTGCCAGCAGAGACTCCAGCTCCTACAATGAGCAGTTCTTC
CASRDSSSYNEQFF
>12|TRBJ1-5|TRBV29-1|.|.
TGCAGCGTTGGGGGAGGGAGTCAGCCCCAGCATTTT
CSVGGGSQPQHF
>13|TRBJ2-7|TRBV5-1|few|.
TGCGCCAGCAGCATACAGGGTTCCAACGAGCAGTACTTC
CASSIQGSNEQYF
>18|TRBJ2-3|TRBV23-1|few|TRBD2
TGCGCCAGCAGTGCGGGGGAGGGCCCCTCGTCTAGCGCAGATACGCAGTATTTT
CASSAGEGPSSSADTQYF
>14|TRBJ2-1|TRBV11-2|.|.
TGTGCCAGCAGCTGGACCGGGACTTTTAATGAGCAGTTCTTC
CASSWTGTFNEQFF
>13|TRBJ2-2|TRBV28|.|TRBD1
TGTGCCTCAGACAGGGGGAACACCGGGGAGCTGTTTTTT
CASDRGNTGELFF
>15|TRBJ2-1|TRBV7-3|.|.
TGTGCCAGCAGCTTATACGCAGGGTATAATGGGGAGCAGTTCTTC
CASSLYAGYNGEQFF
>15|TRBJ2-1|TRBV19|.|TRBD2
TGTGCCAGTAGACCACTAGCGGGAGATTTCGGTGAGCAGTTCTTC
CASRPLAGDFGEQFF
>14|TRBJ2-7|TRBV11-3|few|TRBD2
TGTGCCAGTAGCTTACTAGCGGGGACCTACGAGCAGTACTTC
CASSLLAGTYEQYF
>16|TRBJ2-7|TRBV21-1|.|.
TGTGCCAGCAGCCAACCCCCAAGGGGACAGGGAAACGAGCAGTACTTC
CASSQPPRGQGNEQYF
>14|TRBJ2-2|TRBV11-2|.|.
TGTGCCAGCAGCCTGGGACTCTCCACCGGGGAGCTGTTTTTT
CASSLGLSTGELFF
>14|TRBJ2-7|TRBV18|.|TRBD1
TGTGCCAGCTCACAAAGGGACAGCTCCTACGAGCAGTACTTC
CASSQRDSSYEQYF
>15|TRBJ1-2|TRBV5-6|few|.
TGTGCCAGCAGCTCCAGGGACTGGGGATTCTATGGCTACACCTTC
CASSSRDWGFYGYTF
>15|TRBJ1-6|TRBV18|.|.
TGTGCCAGCTCACGATTGACAGCCGAGAATTCACCCCTCCACTTT
CASSRLTAENSPLHF
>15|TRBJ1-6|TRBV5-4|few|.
TGTGCCAGCAGCTTGGATCTACAGATTGGTTCACCCCTCCACTTT
CASSLDLQIGSPLHF
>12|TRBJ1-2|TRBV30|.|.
TGTGCCTGGAATCAGGGGTTCGGGGGCTACACCTTC
CAWNQGFGGYTF
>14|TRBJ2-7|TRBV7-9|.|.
TGTGCCAGCAGCTCCCTTCGGGGGGCATACGAGCAGTACTTC
CASSSLRGAYEQYF
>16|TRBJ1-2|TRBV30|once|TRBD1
TGTGCCTGGAGAGGTGGCAGGGGGAAAGCTAACTATGGCTACACCTTC
CAWRGGRGKANYGYTF
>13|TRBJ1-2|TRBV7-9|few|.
TGTGCCAGCAGCCCGACAGAAAACTATGGCTACACCTTC
CASSPTENYGYTF
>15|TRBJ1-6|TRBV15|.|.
TGTGCCACCAGCAGAGAACAGCCCTATAATTCACCCCTCCACTTT
CATSREQPYNSPLHF
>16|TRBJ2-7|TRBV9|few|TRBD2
TGTGCCAGCAGCGTAGGGGGTCTAGCGGGGATCTACGAGCAGTACTTC
CASSVGGLAGIYEQYF
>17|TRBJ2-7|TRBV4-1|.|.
TGCGCCAGCAGCCAAATCTCTCGGCGACCCGAGGAATATGGGCAGTACTTC
CASSQISRRPEEYGQYF
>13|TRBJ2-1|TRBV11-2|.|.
TGTGCCAGCAGCTTATCCGAGGGCAATGAGCAGTTCTTC
CASSLSEGNEQFF
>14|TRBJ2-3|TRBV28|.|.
TGTGCCAGCAGTTTGACGGGAGTCGCAGATACGCAGTATTTT
CASSLTGVADTQYF
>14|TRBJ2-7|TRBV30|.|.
TGTGCCGGGAAGCGACCCGGAGGGACCTACGAGCAGTACTTC
CAGKRPGGTYEQYF
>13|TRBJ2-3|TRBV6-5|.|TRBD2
TGTGCCAGCAGTCGGGGGGGAGCAGATACGCAGTATTTT
CASSRGGADTQYF
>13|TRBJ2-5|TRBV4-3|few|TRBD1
TGCGCCAGCAGCCAAGGGAGACAGGGGTCGTTCTACTTC
CASSQGRQGSFYF
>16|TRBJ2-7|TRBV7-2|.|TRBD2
TGTGCCAGCAGCCCGCCAGCGGGAGCGGGGTCCTACGAGCAGTACTTC
CASSPPAGAGSYEQYF
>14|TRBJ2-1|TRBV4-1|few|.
TGCGCCAGCAGCCAAGGCGGGTTTTACAATGAGCAGTTCTTC
CASSQGGFYNEQFF
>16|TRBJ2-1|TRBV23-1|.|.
TGCGCCAGCAGTCAATCGGATAAGAAGAGGGACAATGAGCAGTTCTTC
CASSQSDKKRDNEQFF
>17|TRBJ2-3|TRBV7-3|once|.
TGTGCCAGCAGCAGATCCCCTCCGGGTTCCGGCACAGATACGCAGTATTTT
CASSRSPPGSGTDTQYF
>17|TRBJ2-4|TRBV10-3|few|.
TGTGCCATCAGTGAGTCGCGACGGAGCCTAGCCAAAAACATTCAGTACTTC
CAISESRRSLAKNIQYF
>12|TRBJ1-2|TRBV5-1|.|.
TGCGCCAGCAGCCTTCAGGGGCGAGGCTACACCTTC
CASSLQGRGYTF
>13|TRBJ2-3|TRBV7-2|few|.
TGTGCCAGCAGCAAATGGGCCAAAGATACGCAGTATTTT
CASSKWAKDTQYF
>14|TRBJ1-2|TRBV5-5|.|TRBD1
TGTGCCAGCAGCTACACAGGGACAGCCTATGGCTACACCTTC
CASSYTGTAYGYTF
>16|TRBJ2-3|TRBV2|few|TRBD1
TGTGCCAGCAGTGACCGAAGGACAGGGGGCATTGATACGCAGTATTTT
CASSDRRTGGIDTQYF
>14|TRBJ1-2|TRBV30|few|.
TGTGCCTGGAGTGTACCGGGACATGGCTATGGCTACACCTTC
CAWSVPGHGYGYTF
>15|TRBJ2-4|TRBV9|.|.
TGTGCCAGCAGCGTAGGAGGACAAACCAAAAACATTCAGTACTTC
CASSVGGQTKNIQYF
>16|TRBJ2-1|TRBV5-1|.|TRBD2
TGCGCCAGCAGCGTCCGTCTAGCGGGAGGGCGGAATGAGCAGTTCTTC
CASSVRLAGGRNEQFF
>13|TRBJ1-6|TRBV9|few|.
TGTGCCAGCAATCGGGGTCAGAATTCACCCCTCCACTTT
CASNRGQNSPLHF
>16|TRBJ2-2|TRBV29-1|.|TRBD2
TGCAGCGTTGCTCGCGGACTAGCGGGAGCTGGCGGGGAGCTGTTTTTT
CSVARGLAGAGGELFF
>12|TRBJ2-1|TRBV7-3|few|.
TGTGCCAGCAGCCCAGGGGACAATGAGCAGTTCTTC
CASSPGDNEQFF
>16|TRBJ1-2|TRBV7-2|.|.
TGTGCCAGCAGCTTAGCTATTGGGGACACCGTCAGTGGCTACACCTTC
CASSLAIGDTVSGYTF
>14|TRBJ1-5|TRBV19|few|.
TGTGCCAGTAGTACAGGAGGGGCTCGGGAGCCCCAGCATTTT
CASSTGGAREPQHF
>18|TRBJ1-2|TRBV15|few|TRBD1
TGTGCCACCAGCAGAGGATACCACAGGGGGAGGGCTAACTATGGCTACACCTTC
CATSRGYHRGRANYGYTF
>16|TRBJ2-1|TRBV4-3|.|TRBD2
TGCGCCAGCAGCCAAGATGCTAGCGGGGGGGTCGATGAGCAGTTCTTC
CASSQDASGGVDEQFF
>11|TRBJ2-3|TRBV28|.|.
TGTGCCAGCAGCCATACAGATACGCAGTATTTT
CASSHTDTQYF
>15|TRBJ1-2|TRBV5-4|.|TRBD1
TGTGCCAGCAGCGCCGGGACAGCCCAACTCTATGGCTACACCTTC
CASSAGTAQLYGYTF
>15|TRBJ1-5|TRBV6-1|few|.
TGTGCCAGCAGCCCCACGGTGAGGGTCGGTCAGCCCCAGCATTTT
CASSPTVRVGQPQHF
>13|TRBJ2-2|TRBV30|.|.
TGTGCCTGGAGTGTCCAGGGCGCCGGGGAGCTGTTTTTT
CAWSVQGAGELFF
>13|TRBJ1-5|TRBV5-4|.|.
TGTGCCAGCAGCTTGGGGGGAGGTCAGCCCCAGCATTTT
CASSLGGGQPQHF